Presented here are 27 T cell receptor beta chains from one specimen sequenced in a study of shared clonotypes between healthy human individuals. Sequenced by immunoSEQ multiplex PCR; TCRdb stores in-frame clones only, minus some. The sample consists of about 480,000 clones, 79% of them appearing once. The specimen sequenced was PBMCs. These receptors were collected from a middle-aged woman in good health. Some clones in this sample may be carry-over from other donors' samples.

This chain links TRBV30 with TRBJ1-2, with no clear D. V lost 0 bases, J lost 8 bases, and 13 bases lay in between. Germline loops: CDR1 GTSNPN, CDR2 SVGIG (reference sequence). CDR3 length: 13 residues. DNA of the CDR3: TGTGCCTGGAGTGTACTACGGTCGGGCGGCTACACCTTC. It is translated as CAWSVLRSGGYTF.

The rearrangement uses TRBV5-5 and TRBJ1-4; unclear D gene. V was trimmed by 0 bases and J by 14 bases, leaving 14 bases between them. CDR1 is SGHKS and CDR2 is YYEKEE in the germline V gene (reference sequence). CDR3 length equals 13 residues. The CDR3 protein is CASSLESSPSLFF. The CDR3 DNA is TGTGCCAGCAGCTTGGAATCGTCCCCGAGTCTGTTTTTT.

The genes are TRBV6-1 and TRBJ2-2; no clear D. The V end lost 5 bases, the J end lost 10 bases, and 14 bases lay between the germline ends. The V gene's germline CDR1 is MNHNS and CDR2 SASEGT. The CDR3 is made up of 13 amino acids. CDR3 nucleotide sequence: TGTGCCAGCAGTCTACCCTTCGGACCGGAGCTGTTTTTT. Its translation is CASSLPFGPELFF.

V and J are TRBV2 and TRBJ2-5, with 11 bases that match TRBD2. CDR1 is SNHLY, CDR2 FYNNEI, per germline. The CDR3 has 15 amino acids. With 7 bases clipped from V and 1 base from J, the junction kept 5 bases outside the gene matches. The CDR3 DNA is TGTGCCAGCACCCAACTAGCGGGGGCCCAAGAGACCCAGTACTTC. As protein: CASTQLAGAQETQYF. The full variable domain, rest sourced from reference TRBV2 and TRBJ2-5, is EPEVTQTPSHQVTQMGQEVILRCVPISNHLYFYWYRQILGQKVEFLVSFYNNEISEKSEIFDDQFSVERPDGSNFTLKIRSTKLEDSAMYFCASTQLAGAQETQYFGPGTRLLVL.

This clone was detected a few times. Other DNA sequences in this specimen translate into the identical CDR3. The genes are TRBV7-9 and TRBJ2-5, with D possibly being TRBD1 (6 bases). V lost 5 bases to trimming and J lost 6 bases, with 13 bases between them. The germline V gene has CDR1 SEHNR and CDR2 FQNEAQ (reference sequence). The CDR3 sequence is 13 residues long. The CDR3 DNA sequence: TGTGCCAGCAGCCCCCAAGGGGGAAAGACCCAGTACTTC. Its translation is CASSPQGGKTQYF.

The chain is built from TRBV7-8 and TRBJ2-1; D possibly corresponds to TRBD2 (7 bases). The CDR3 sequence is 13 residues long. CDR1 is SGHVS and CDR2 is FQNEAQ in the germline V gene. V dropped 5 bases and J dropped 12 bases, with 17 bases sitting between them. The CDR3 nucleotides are TGTGCCAGCAGCACCCTAGGGGGGGTGGGGCAGTTCTTC. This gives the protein CASSTLGGVGQFF.

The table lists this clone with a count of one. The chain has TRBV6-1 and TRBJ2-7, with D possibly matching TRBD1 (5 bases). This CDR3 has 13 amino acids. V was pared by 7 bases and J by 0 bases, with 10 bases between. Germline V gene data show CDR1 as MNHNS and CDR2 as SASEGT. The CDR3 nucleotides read TGTGCCAGCACCCAAAGGGGCTCCTACGAGCAGTACTTC. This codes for CASTQRGSYEQYF.

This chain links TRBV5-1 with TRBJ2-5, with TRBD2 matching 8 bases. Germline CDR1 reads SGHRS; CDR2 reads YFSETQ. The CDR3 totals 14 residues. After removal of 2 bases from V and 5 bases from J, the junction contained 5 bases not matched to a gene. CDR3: CASSLAGVEETQYF. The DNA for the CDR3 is TGCGCCAGCAGCTTAGCGGGAGTAGAGGAGACCCAGTACTTC. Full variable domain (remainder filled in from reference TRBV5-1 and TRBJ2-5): KAGVTQTPRYLIKTRGQQVTLSCSPISGHRSVSWYQQTPGQGLQFLFEYFSETQRNKGNFPGRFSGRQFSNSRSEMNVSTLELGDSALYLCASSLAGVEETQYFGPGTRLLVL.

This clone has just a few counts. DNA for the CDR3: TGTGCCAGTAGTCCCCGGACGACTGAAGCTTTCTTT. Translating gives CASSPRTTEAFF. This chain joins TRBV19 and TRBJ1-1; D unresolved. V lost 5 bases and J 5 bases, leaving 9 bases between the germline ends. The length of the CDR3 is 12 residues. Germline loops: CDR1 LNHDA, CDR2 SQIVND (reference sequence).

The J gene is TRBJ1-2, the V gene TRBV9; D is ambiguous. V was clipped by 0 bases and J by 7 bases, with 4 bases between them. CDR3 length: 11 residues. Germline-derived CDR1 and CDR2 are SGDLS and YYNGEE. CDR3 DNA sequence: TGTGCCAGCAGCGTAGGCGGTGGCTACACCTTC. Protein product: CASSVGGGYTF.

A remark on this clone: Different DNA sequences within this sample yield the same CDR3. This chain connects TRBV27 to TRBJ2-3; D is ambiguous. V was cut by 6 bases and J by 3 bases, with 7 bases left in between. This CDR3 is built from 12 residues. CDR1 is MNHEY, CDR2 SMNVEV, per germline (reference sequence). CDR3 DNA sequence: TGTGCCAGCAGGGGATCTACAGATACGCAGTATTTT. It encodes CASRGSTDTQYF.

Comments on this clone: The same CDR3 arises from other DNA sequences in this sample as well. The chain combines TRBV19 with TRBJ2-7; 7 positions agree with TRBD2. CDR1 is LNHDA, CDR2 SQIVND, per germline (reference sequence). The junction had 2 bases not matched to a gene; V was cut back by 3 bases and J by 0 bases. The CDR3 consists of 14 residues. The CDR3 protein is CASSIRTSSYEQYF. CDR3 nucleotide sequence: TGTGCCAGTAGTATCCGGACTAGCTCCTACGAGCAGTACTTC. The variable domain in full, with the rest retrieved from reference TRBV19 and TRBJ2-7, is DGGITQSPKYLFRKEGQNVTLSCEQNLNHDAMYWYRQDPGQGLRLIYYSQIVNDFQKGDIAEGYSVSREKKESFPLTVTSAQKNPTAFYLCASSIRTSSYEQYFGPGTRLTVT.

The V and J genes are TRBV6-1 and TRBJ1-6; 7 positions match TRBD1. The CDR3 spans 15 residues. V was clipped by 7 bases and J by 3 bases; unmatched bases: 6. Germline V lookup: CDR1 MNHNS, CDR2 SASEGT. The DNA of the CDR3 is TGTGCCAGCATGGGACAGCAAATCTATAATTCACCCCTCCACTTT. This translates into CASMGQQIYNSPLHF.

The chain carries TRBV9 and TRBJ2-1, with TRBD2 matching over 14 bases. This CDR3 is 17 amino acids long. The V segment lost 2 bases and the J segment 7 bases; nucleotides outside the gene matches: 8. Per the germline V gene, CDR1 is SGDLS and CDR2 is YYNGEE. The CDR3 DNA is TGTGCCAGCAGCGTTGTGTCGGGACTAGCGGGAGTGAATGAGCAGTTCTTC. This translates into CASSVVSGLAGVNEQFF.

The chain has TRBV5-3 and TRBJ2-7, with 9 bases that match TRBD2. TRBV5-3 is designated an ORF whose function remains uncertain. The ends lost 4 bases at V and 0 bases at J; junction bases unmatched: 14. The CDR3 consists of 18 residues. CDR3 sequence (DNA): TGTGCCAGAAGCGCCCATTGGAGCGGGAGGTCGAGCTCCTACGAGCAGTACTTC. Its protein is CARSAHWSGRSSSYEQYF.

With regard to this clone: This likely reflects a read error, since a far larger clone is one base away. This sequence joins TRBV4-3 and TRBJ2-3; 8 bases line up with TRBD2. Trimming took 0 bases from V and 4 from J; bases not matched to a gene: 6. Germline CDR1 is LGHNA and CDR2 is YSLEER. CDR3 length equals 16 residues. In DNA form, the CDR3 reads TGCGCCAGCAGCCAAGATAAGGGACTAGGCGCAGATACGCAGTATTTT. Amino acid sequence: CASSQDKGLGADTQYF.

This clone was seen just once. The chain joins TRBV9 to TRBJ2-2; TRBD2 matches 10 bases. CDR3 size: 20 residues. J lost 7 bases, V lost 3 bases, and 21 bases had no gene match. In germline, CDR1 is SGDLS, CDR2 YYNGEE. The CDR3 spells CASSAPGLATHGGSGGELFF. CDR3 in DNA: TGTGCCAGCAGCGCGCCGGGACTAGCGACACACGGGGGATCGGGCGGGGAGCTGTTTTTT.

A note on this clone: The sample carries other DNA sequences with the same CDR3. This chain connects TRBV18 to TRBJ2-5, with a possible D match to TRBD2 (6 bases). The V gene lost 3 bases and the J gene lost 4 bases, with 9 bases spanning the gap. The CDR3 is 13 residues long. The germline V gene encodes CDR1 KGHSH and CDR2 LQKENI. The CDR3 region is CASSPGGSETQYF. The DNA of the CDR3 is TGTGCCAGCTCACCCGGAGGGTCAGAGACCCAGTACTTC.

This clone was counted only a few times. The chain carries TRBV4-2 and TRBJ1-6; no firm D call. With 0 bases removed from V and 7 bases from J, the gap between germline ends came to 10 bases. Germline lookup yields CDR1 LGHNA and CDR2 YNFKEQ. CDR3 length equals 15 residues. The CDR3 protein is CASSQDRGVNSPLHF. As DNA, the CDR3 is TGTGCCAGCAGCCAAGATCGGGGTGTGAATTCACCCCTCCACTTT.

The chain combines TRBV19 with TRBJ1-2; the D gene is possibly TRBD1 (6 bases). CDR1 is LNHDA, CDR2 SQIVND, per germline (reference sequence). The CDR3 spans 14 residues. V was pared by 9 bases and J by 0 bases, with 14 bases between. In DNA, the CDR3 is TGTGCCAGCACCACACCAGGGGCTAACTATGGCTACACCTTC. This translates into CASTTPGANYGYTF.

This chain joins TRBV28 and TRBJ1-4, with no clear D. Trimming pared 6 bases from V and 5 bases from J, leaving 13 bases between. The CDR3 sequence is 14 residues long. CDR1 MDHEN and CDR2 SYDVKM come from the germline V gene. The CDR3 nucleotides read TGTGCCAGCAGACGAGTCCCGGAAAATGAAAAACTGTTTTTT. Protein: CASRRVPENEKLFF.

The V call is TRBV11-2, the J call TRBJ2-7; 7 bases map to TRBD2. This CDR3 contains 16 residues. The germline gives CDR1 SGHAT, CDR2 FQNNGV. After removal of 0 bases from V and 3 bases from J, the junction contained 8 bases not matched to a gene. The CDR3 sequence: CASSLDLGEGGYEQYF. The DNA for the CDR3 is TGTGCCAGCAGCTTAGATTTGGGGGAGGGAGGCTACGAGCAGTACTTC.

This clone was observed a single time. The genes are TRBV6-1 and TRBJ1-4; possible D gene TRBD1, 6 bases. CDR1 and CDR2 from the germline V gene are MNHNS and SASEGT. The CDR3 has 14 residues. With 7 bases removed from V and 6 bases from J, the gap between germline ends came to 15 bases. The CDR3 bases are TGTGCCAGCACTACACAGGGCGGTGATGAAAAACTGTTTTTT. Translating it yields CASTTQGGDEKLFF.

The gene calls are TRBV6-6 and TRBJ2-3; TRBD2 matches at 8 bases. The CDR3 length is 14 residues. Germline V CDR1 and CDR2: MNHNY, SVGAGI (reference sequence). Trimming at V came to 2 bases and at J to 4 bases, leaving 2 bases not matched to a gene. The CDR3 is CASSYPAGADTQYF. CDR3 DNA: TGTGCCAGCAGTTACCCAGCGGGAGCAGATACGCAGTATTTT.

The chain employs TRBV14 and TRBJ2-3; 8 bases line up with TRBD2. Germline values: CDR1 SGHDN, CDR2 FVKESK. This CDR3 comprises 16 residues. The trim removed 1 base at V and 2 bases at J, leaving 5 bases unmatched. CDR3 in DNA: TGTGCCAGCAGCCAAGTTTCACTAGCGGTCACAGATACGCAGTATTTT. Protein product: CASSQVSLAVTDTQYF.

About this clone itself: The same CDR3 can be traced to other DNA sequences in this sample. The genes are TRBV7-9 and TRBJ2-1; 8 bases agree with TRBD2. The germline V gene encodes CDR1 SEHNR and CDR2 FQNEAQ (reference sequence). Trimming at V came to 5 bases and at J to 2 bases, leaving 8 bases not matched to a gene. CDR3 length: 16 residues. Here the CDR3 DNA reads TGTGCCAGCAGCCCCCGGGGGGGGTCGGCCTACAATGAGCAGTTCTTC. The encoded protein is CASSPRGGSAYNEQFF.

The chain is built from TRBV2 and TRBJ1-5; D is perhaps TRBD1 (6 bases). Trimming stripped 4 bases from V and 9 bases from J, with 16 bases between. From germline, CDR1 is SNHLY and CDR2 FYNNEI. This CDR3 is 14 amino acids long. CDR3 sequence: CASSGQAEYGPQHF. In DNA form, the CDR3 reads TGTGCCAGCAGTGGACAGGCCGAATATGGGCCCCAGCATTTT.